This T cell receptor beta chain was recorded in a study of blood T cell repertoires in COVID-19. In the study overall: Some COVID-19 samples were acute and others convalescent; all came from the United States, Italy and Spain. PBMCs, B-cell-depleted T cells, or T cells were the source of the cDNA or gDNA that made up the material.

The CDR3 sequence is 14 residues long. With 7 bases clipped from V and 4 bases from J, the junction kept 4 bases outside the gene matches. Germline CDR1 is SGHAT and CDR2 is FQNNGV. Using immunoSEQ multiplex PCR, the repertoire was profiled, and TCRdb retains in-frame clones only, with some absent. The table lists 450,000 to 500,000 clones, about 85% of them singletons, with 7% to 10% in the top ten. Participant ages covered about 18 to 89 years across 25 or so US areas. Recovery meant two consecutive negative NP/OP PCR tests, professional clearance, or resolved symptoms. The origin of this receptor is a woman aged 55-70 years who had recovered from COVID-19. The specimen was PBMCs or T cells enriched from blood (not recorded which). The chain combines TRBV11-2 with TRBJ2-7; 13 bases are a match to TRBD2. CDR3 sequence (DNA): TGTGCCAGCACTTTGACTAGCGGGGGGTACGAGCAGTACTTC. The encoded protein is CASTLTSGGYEQYF.